The TCR beta chain under discussion was sequenced for a study of siplizumab effects on memory and regulatory T cells. General study points: Mean Treg-derived proportions of mappable alloreactive CD4+ clones were less than 80% for siplizumab and 25% to 30% for controls. No naive or memory phenotype could be assigned to roughly 80-95% of proliferating clones.

CDR1 MDHEN and CDR2 SYDVKM come from the germline V gene. V lost 3 bases, J lost 7 bases, and 12 bases lay in between. The CDR3 runs to 13 residues. TCRdb's table, derived via immunoSEQ multiplex PCR, lists solely in-frame clones and lacks some. The sample contains some 100,000 clones, about 93% of which appear only once. A note on this clone: Antigen unknown.

The source of this sequence is a human donor in good health. The sequencing input was Tregs sorted from blood. The chain uses TRBV28 and TRBJ2-5, with D perhaps given as TRBD1 or TRBD2 (6 bases each). In DNA, the CDR3 is TGTGCCAGCAGTTTTTCGGGGGCAAGGACCCAGTACTTC. Residues: CASSFSGARTQYF.